Each of the 11 T cell receptor beta chains below was sequenced from the same sample in a study of post-analysis software for immune sequencing data. Regarding the study as a whole: Patients used five TRBV segments, including TRBV5-6, TRBV5-1 and TRBV20-1, more often than controls.

Unique molecular identifiers tagged the TCR beta cDNA libraries. TCRdb processed the PCR reads anew with MiXCR; each CDR3 protein has one entry. This sample has 740,000 or so distinct CDR3 sequences; around 50% occur once, and the top ten carry approximately 4.5%. Their cognate antigens are unknown. The material sequenced was blood. These receptors came from a girl aged 5 to 17 with multiple sclerosis.

This clonotype appeared a few times. The CDR3 DNA is TGTGCCAGCAGCCGGAGTCGTTACGAGCAGTACTTC. This codes for CASSRSRYEQYF. The chain has TRBV13 and TRBJ2-7, with no clear D. This CDR3 comprises 12 residues. V shed 5 bases and J shed 4 bases, with 9 bases lying between them. From germline, CDR1 is PRHDT and CDR2 FYEKMQ (reference sequence).

V gene TRBV20-1 combines with J gene TRBJ2-3; 8 nucleotides agree with TRBD1. The CDR3 consists of 15 residues. Unmatched junction bases numbered 8, after V lost 5 bases and J lost 1 base. The V gene's germline CDR1 is DFQATT and CDR2 SNEGSKA (reference sequence). The DNA of the CDR3 is TGCAGTGCTCCCCATCAGGGGGCCCGCACAGATACGCAGTATTTT. It yields the protein CSAPHQGARTDTQYF.

The gene calls are TRBV24-1 and TRBJ2-2; D is perhaps TRBD1 (5 bases). CDR3 length: 16 residues. The V gene's germline CDR1 is KGHDR and CDR2 SFDVKD. V gave up 2 bases and J gave up 10 bases, with 19 bases separating them. In DNA form, the CDR3 reads TGTGCCACCAGTGATTCTGACAGCCGACCTAGGGAGGAGCTGTTTTTT. Protein sequence: CATSDSDSRPREELFF.

CDR3 sequence (DNA): TGTGCCAGCGGCTACCTGCCCAGTGGTCGCCGTTACAATGAGCAGTTCTTC. This sequence encodes CASGYLPSGRRYNEQFF. This chain joins TRBV7-2 and TRBJ2-1; D ambiguous. The germline CDR1 and CDR2 sequences are SGHTA and FQGNSA. This CDR3 is built from 17 residues. V lost 8 bases and J lost 4, with 24 bases in between.

The rearrangement joins TRBV12-5 to TRBJ1-2; 10 nucleotides match TRBD1. This CDR3 contains 17 residues. The V gene's germline CDR1 is LGHNT and CDR2 FRNRAP. V shed 1 base, J shed 5 bases, and the junction held 10 bases outside the gene matches. In nucleotides, the CDR3 is TGTGCTAGTGGTTTGGGGGACAGGGGCCTCGATAATTATGGCTACACCTTC. It yields the protein CASGLGDRGLDNYGYTF.

This chain joins TRBV12-5 and TRBJ2-7, with TRBD1 matching 8 bases. V was pared by 3 bases and J by 1 base, with 5 bases of the junction left unmatched. Germline loops: CDR1 LGHNT, CDR2 FRNRAP. The CDR3 consists of 15 residues. The CDR3 loop is CASGLRTGSSYEQYF. The CDR3 coding sequence is TGTGCTAGTGGTTTAAGGACAGGGTCGTCCTACGAGCAGTACTTC.

This clonotype showed up just once. The chain uses TRBV20-1 and TRBJ1-5; a weak D match, TRBD1 (5 bases). Deletions cut 5 bases from V and 0 bases from J, with 14 bases between. Germline CDR1 reads DFQATT; CDR2 reads SNEGSKA (reference sequence). The CDR3 runs to 15 residues. The CDR3 DNA reads TGCAGTGCTTCAGAGTTGACAGATAGCAATCAGCCCCAGCATTTT. The encoded protein is CSASELTDSNQPQHF.

The rearrangement uses TRBV12-3 or TRBV12-4 and TRBJ2-1; D call uncertain. The CDR3 is made up of 13 amino acids. Between the trimmed V and J ends, which lost 7 bases and 3 bases, there was a span of 10 bases. The CDR3 DNA follows: TGTGCCAGCACCTATTCCTACTACAATGAGCAGTTCTTC. This encodes CASTYSYYNEQFF.

The chain joins TRBV6-2 or TRBV6-3 to TRBJ2-5, with TRBD2 identical over 7 bases. V gave up 5 bases and J gave up 2 bases; unmatched junction bases: 2. This CDR3 contains 13 residues. Germline values: CDR1 MNHEY, CDR2 SVGEGT. Here the CDR3 reads CASSSGIQETQYF. The DNA for the CDR3 is TGTGCCAGCAGTAGCGGGATTCAAGAGACCCAGTACTTC.

This clonotype was observed a handful of times. The chain couples TRBV6-1 to TRBJ1-2, with D possibly being TRBD1 (6 bases). V lost 8 bases and J lost 4, with 11 bases in between. Germline V lookup: CDR1 MNHNS, CDR2 SASEGT. The CDR3 totals 12 residues. CDR3: CASWDILYGYTF. CDR3 coding DNA: TGTGCCAGCTGGGACATACTCTATGGCTACACCTTC.

Points on this clonotype: An end of the junction differs from the germline gene, which may be a read error. The V and J genes are TRBV7-7 and TRBJ2-3; 13 nucleotides agree with TRBD2. The V gene's germline CDR1 is SSHAT and CDR2 FNYEAQ (reference sequence). The CDR3 is 16 amino acids. CDR3 region: CASSSGLAGDTDTRYF. CDR3 sequence (DNA): TGTGCCAGCAGCTCTGGACTAGCGGGAGATACAGATACGCGGTATTTT.